This T cell receptor beta chain was sequenced for a study of beta chain features in type 1 diabetes. General study points: Shorter templates might be favored by PCR, and equally so in patients and in controls. For Type 1 diabetes patients, all four CD4+ subsets carried TCRB CDR3s that were moderately but significantly shorter. It was among patients, rather than healthy donors, that naive, central memory and Treg TCRB repertoires appeared more similar.

This CDR3 region has 16 residues. Between the trimmed V and J ends, which lost 4 bases and 0 bases, there was a span of 13 bases. Looked up from germline, CDR1 is SGDLS and CDR2 is YYNGEE. The authors reverse transcribed all of the isolated RNA, so sequencing captured expressed TCRB transcripts. Libraries were prepared by immunoSEQ multiplex PCR; TCRdb keeps only in-frame clonotypes and omits some of them. The sample has around 130,000 clones, about a sixth seen once. This clone has just a few counts. What it binds is unknown. The rearrangement links TRBV9 to TRBJ2-2; D perhaps matches TRBD1 (5 bases). The sample consisted of central memory CD4+ T cells from blood. The receptor was derived from a man aged 30-40 years with type 1 diabetes. DNA of the CDR3: TGTGCCAGCAGCTCCTACAGGACCTCGAACACCGGGGAGCTGTTTTTT. The encoded protein is CASSSYRTSNTGELFF.